Reported below is one TCR beta chain. The data belong to a study of cytomegalovirus exposure and HLA in healthy donors. With 60 Vbeta and 13 Jbeta primers, the PCR was carried out. Sequenced by immunoSEQ multiplex PCR; TCRdb stores in-frame clones only, minus some. The table lists roughly 140,000 clones, over 80% of them singletons. The V segment lost 4 bases and the J segment 8 bases; nucleotides outside the gene matches: 6. The CDR3 covers 15 residues. In germline, CDR1 is SEHNR, CDR2 FQNEAQ (reference sequence). Sequencing was done on a sample of PBMCs. This chain uses TRBV7-9 with TRBJ1-6, with 9 bases fitting TRBD1. This clonotype was sampled from a male donor in good health and CMV-seronegative. This CDR3 reads CASSSVTGGYSPLHF. The DNA for the CDR3 is TGTGCCAGCAGCTCCGTTACAGGGGGCTATTCACCCCTCCACTTT.